This is a list of T cell receptor beta chains from one sample in a study of HIV-infected children after antiretroviral therapy interruption. A single record per CDR3 protein comes from TCRdb applying MiXCR to the 3' RACE reads. Here the sample spans 40,000 to 55,000 distinct CDR3 sequences, around 4.1% being singletons. The sample was CD45RA+ CD4+ T cells from PBMCs, pooled from several time points, taken from a donor given antiretroviral therapy, either interrupted or continuous. These receptors all come from a pool of human donors with HIV. The CDR3 runs from the conserved cysteine through the conserved F or W. Each record gives: clone size, D gene, J gene, V gene, CDR3 length, CDR3 protein, CDR3 DNA. A D gene is named only where the DNA matches it firmly. The size entry is marked missing in some rows and otherwise reads once, few, many or a size class.

clone_size: many; d_call: .; j_call: TRBJ2-7; v_call: TRBV2; cdr3_length: 12; cdr3_aa: CASRTVSYEQYF; cdr3_nt: TGTGCCAGCAGGACGGTATCCTACGAGCAGTACTTC
clone_size: many; d_call: .; j_call: TRBJ2-7; v_call: TRBV10-1; cdr3_length: 14; cdr3_aa: CASSEPGQVPGQYF; cdr3_nt: TGCGCCAGCAGTGAGCCAGGGCAGGTCCCCGGGCAGTACTTC
clone_size: many; d_call: TRBD1; j_call: TRBJ1-4; v_call: TRBV20-1; cdr3_length: 13; cdr3_aa: CSVLGQGEEKLFF; cdr3_nt: TGCAGTGTGCTGGGACAGGGTGAAGAAAAACTGTTTTTT
clone_size: many; d_call: .; j_call: TRBJ2-5; v_call: TRBV20-1; cdr3_length: 12; cdr3_aa: CSASYAQETQYF; cdr3_nt: TGCAGTGCTAGTTATGCCCAAGAGACCCAGTACTTC
clone_size: many; d_call: TRBD1; j_call: TRBJ2-3; v_call: TRBV29-1; cdr3_length: 14; cdr3_aa: CSVNMGQTTDTQYF; cdr3_nt: TGCAGCGTCAATATGGGACAGACCACAGATACGCAGTATTTT
clone_size: many; d_call: TRBD1; j_call: TRBJ1-1; v_call: TRBV20-1; cdr3_length: 12; cdr3_aa: CSAGTGIAEAFF; cdr3_nt: TGCAGTGCGGGGACAGGGATCGCTGAAGCTTTCTTT
clone_size: many; d_call: .; j_call: TRBJ1-5; v_call: TRBV3-1; cdr3_length: 18; cdr3_aa: CASSPRPPGGHSNQPQHF; cdr3_nt: TGTGCCAGCAGCCCACGACCCCCTGGGGGCCATAGCAATCAGCCCCAGCATTTT
clone_size: .; d_call: TRBD2; j_call: TRBJ2-1; v_call: TRBV29-1; cdr3_length: 12; cdr3_aa: CSGLAGPDEQFF; cdr3_nt: TGCAGCGGCCTAGCGGGGCCTGATGAGCAGTTCTTC
clone_size: many; d_call: .; j_call: TRBJ2-1; v_call: TRBV2; cdr3_length: 13; cdr3_aa: CASTQTQRSEQFF; cdr3_nt: TGTGCCAGCACCCAGACCCAGCGTAGTGAGCAGTTCTTC
clone_size: many; d_call: TRBD1; j_call: TRBJ2-2; v_call: TRBV2; cdr3_length: 15; cdr3_aa: CASSGNRGNTGELFF; cdr3_nt: TGTGCCAGCAGTGGCAACAGGGGGAACACCGGGGAGCTGTTTTTT
clone_size: few; d_call: .; j_call: TRBJ1-4; v_call: TRBV27; cdr3_length: 15; cdr3_aa: CASSLLPESNEKLFF; cdr3_nt: TGTGCCAGCAGTTTATTGCCGGAGTCTAATGAAAAACTGTTTTTT
clone_size: many; d_call: .; j_call: TRBJ1-1; v_call: TRBV12-3/TRBV12-4; cdr3_length: 11; cdr3_aa: CASSSAGGAFF; cdr3_nt: TGTGCCAGCAGTTCCGCGGGGGGAGCTTTCTTT
clone_size: many; d_call: TRBD1; j_call: TRBJ2-5; v_call: TRBV18; cdr3_length: 14; cdr3_aa: CASSPSAGGLTQYF; cdr3_nt: TGTGCCAGCTCACCGTCAGCAGGGGGCCTGACCCAGTACTTC
clone_size: .; d_call: .; j_call: TRBJ1-3; v_call: TRBV6-1; cdr3_length: 17; cdr3_aa: CASRGPSKMSSGNTIYF; cdr3_nt: TGTGCCAGCAGGGGTCCCTCGAAAATGAGCTCTGGAAACACCATATATTTT
clone_size: many; d_call: .; j_call: TRBJ2-7; v_call: TRBV5-1; cdr3_length: 15; cdr3_aa: CASSLAGGISYEQYF; cdr3_nt: TGCGCCAGCAGCTTGGCCGGTGGGATCTCCTACGAGCAGTACTTC
clone_size: many; d_call: TRBD2; j_call: TRBJ2-5; v_call: TRBV20-1; cdr3_length: 15; cdr3_aa: CSASASGGAIETQYF; cdr3_nt: TGCAGTGCTAGCGCCAGCGGGGGGGCCATAGAGACCCAGTACTTC
clone_size: .; d_call: .; j_call: TRBJ2-2; v_call: TRBV3-1; cdr3_length: 18; cdr3_aa: CASSQDTGLGGYTGELFF; cdr3_nt: TGTGCCAGCAGCCAAGATACGGGACTTGGGGGCTACACCGGGGAGCTGTTTTTT
clone_size: many; d_call: TRBD2; j_call: TRBJ2-5; v_call: TRBV6-5; cdr3_length: 16; cdr3_aa: CASSYGLAPSGETQYF; cdr3_nt: TGTGCCAGCAGTTACGGACTAGCGCCGTCCGGGGAGACCCAGTACTTC
clone_size: medium-sized; d_call: .; j_call: TRBJ2-5; v_call: TRBV20-1; cdr3_length: 14; cdr3_aa: CSARDPTGGETQYF; cdr3_nt: TGCAGTGCTAGAGATCCGACAGGTGGGGAGACCCAGTACTTC
clone_size: many; d_call: .; j_call: TRBJ1-5; v_call: TRBV19; cdr3_length: 13; cdr3_aa: CASSNSGNQPQHF; cdr3_nt: TGTGCCAGTAGTAACAGTGGCAATCAGCCCCAGCATTTT
clone_size: .; d_call: .; j_call: TRBJ1-5; v_call: TRBV12-3/TRBV12-4; cdr3_length: 14; cdr3_aa: CASSLATATQPQHF; cdr3_nt: TGTGCCAGCAGTTTAGCGACGGCGACCCAGCCCCAGCATTTT
clone_size: many; d_call: .; j_call: TRBJ2-1; v_call: TRBV19; cdr3_length: 11; cdr3_aa: CASSIGDEQFF; cdr3_nt: TGTGCCAGTAGTATTGGGGATGAGCAGTTCTTC
clone_size: many; d_call: .; j_call: TRBJ1-2; v_call: TRBV28; cdr3_length: 11; cdr3_aa: CASSFQNGYTF; cdr3_nt: TGTGCCAGCAGTTTCCAGAATGGCTACACCTTC
clone_size: .; d_call: .; j_call: TRBJ1-6; v_call: TRBV7-3; cdr3_length: 15; cdr3_aa: CATERHRIKCSPLHF; cdr3_nt: TGTGCCACCGAACGGCACAGGATTAAGTGTTCACCCCTCCACTTT
clone_size: many; d_call: .; j_call: TRBJ1-5; v_call: TRBV19; cdr3_length: 13; cdr3_aa: CASSMALNQPQHF; cdr3_nt: TGTGCCAGTAGTATGGCCTTAAATCAGCCCCAGCATTTT
clone_size: few; d_call: .; j_call: TRBJ2-3; v_call: TRBV5-6; cdr3_length: 12; cdr3_aa: CASSLGADTQYF; cdr3_nt: TGTGCCAGCAGCTTGGGGGCAGATACGCAGTATTTT
clone_size: few; d_call: .; j_call: TRBJ2-7; v_call: TRBV21-1; cdr3_length: 13; cdr3_aa: CASRGQSSYEQYF; cdr3_nt: TGTGCCAGCAGGGGACAGAGCTCCTACGAGCAGTACTTC
clone_size: .; d_call: .; j_call: TRBJ1-6; v_call: TRBV2; cdr3_length: 13; cdr3_aa: CASTPAGDSPLHF; cdr3_nt: TGTGCCAGCACCCCGGCCGGGGACTCACCCCTCCACTTT
clone_size: medium-sized; d_call: .; j_call: TRBJ1-2; v_call: TRBV20-1; cdr3_length: 12; cdr3_aa: CSAADLLDGYTF; cdr3_nt: TGCAGTGCTGCGGACCTTCTCGATGGCTACACCTTC
clone_size: many; d_call: .; j_call: TRBJ2-6; v_call: TRBV11-2; cdr3_length: 14; cdr3_aa: CASSLDLGANVLTF; cdr3_nt: TGTGCCAGCAGCTTAGATCTTGGGGCCAACGTCCTGACTTTC
clone_size: many; d_call: TRBD1; j_call: TRBJ1-1; v_call: TRBV11-2; cdr3_length: 16; cdr3_aa: CASSPVGTDLNTEAFF; cdr3_nt: TGTGCCAGCAGCCCTGTGGGGACAGACCTTAACACTGAAGCTTTCTTT